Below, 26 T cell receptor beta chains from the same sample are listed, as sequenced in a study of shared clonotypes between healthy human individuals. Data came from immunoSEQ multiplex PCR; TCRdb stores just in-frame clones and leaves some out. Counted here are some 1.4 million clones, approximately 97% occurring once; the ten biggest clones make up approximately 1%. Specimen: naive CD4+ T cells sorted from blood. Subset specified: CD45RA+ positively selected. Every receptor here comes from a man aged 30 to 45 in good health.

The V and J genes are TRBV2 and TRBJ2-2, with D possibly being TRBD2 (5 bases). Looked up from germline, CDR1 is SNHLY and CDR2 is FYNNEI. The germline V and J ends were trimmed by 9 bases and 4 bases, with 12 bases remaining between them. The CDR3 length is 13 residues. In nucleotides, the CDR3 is TGTGCCAGTGGGGAAGAGGGCACCGGGGAGCTGTTTTTT. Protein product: CASGEEGTGELFF.

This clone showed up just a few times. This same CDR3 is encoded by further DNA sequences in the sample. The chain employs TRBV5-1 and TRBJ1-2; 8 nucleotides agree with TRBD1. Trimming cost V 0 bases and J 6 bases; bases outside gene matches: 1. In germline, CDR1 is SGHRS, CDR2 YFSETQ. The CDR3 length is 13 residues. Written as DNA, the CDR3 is TGCGCCAGCAGCTTGGGACAGGGGAATGGCTACACCTTC. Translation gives CASSLGQGNGYTF.

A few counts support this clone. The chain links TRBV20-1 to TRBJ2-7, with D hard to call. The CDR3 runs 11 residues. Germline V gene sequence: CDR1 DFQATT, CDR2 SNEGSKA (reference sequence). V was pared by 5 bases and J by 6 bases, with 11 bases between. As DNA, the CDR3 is TGCAGTGCTCGGATAGGGCCCGAGCAGTACTTC. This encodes CSARIGPEQYF.

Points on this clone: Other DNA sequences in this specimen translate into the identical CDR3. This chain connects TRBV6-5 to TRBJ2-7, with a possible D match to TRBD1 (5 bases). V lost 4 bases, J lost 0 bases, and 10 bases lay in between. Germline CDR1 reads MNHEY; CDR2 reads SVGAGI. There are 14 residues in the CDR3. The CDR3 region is CASSSGQSSYEQYF. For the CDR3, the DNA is TGTGCCAGCAGTTCCGGACAAAGCTCCTACGAGCAGTACTTC.

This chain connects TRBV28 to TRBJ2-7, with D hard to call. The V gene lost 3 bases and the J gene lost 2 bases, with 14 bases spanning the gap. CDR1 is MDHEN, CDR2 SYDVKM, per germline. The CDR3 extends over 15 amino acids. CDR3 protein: CASSFFSTLPYEQYF. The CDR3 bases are TGTGCCAGCAGTTTCTTTTCCACTTTACCCTACGAGCAGTACTTC.

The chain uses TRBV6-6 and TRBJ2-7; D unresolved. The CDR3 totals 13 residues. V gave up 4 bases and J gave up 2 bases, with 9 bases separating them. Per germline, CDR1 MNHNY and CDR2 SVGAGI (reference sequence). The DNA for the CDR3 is TGTGCCAGCAGTTTTGCCCAGACCTACGAGCAGTACTTC. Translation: CASSFAQTYEQYF.

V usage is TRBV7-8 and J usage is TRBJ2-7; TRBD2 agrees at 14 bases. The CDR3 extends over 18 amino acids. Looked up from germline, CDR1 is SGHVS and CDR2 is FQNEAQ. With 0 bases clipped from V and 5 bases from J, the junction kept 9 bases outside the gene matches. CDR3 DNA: TGTGCCAGCAGCTTAGCCGGGACTAGCGGGAGAGTCCCCCACGAGCAGTACTTC. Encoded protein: CASSLAGTSGRVPHEQYF.

CDR3 sequence: CAWGQGLTSTDTQYF. CDR3 DNA: TGTGCCTGGGGACAGGGACTAACTAGCACAGATACGCAGTATTTT. This rearrangement joins TRBV30 to TRBJ2-3; maybe TRBD1 (8 bases). V lost 5 bases and J lost 0, with 15 bases in between. Germline lookup yields CDR1 GTSNPN and CDR2 SVGIG (reference sequence). The length of the CDR3 is 15 residues. Full variable domain (outside the CDR3, taken from reference TRBV30 and TRBJ2-3): SQTIHQWPATLVQPVGSPLSLECTVEGTSNPNLYWYRQAAGRGLQLLFYSVGIGQISSEVPQNLSASRPQDRQFILSSKKLLLSDSGFYLCAWGQGLTSTDTQYFGPGTRLTVL.

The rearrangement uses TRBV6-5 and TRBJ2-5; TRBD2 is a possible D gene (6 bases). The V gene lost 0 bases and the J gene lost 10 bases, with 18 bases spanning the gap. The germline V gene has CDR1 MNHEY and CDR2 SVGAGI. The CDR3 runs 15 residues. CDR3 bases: TGTGCCAGCAGTTACTCGAGTTGGGCCAGGGAGGTCCAGTACTTC. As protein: CASSYSSWAREVQYF.

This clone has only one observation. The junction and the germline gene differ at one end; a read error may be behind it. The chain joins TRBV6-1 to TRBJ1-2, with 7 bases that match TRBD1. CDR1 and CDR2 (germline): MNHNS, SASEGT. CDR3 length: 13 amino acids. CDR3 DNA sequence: TGTGCCAGCAGTGGACAGGGTAACGATGGCTACACCTTC. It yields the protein CASSGQGNDGYTF.

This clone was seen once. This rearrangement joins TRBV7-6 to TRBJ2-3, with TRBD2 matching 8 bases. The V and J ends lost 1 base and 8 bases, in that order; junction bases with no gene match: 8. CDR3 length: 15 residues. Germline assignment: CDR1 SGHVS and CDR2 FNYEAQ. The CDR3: CASSLDGRAEGTQYF. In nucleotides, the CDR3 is TGTGCCAGCAGCTTAGACGGGAGGGCGGAGGGTACGCAGTATTTT.

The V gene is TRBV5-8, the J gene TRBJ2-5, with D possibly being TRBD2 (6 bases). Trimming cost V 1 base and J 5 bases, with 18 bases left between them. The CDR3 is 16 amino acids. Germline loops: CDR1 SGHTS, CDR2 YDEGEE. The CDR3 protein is CASSLSLSTAGETQYF. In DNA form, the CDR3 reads TGTGCCAGCAGCTTGTCCCTCTCAACGGCGGGGGAGACCCAGTACTTC.

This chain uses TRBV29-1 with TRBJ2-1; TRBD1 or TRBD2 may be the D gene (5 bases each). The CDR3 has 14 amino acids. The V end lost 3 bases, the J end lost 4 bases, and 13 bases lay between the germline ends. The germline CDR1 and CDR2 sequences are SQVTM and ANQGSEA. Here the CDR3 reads CSVEGERPYNEQFF. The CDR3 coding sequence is TGCAGCGTTGAGGGGGAAAGGCCATACAATGAGCAGTTCTTC.

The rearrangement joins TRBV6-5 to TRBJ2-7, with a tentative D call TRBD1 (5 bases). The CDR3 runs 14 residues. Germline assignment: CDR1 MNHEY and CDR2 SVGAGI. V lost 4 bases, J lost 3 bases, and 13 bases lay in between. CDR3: CASSSPGKGYEQYF. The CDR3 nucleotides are TGTGCCAGCAGTTCCCCAGGGAAGGGCTACGAGCAGTACTTC.

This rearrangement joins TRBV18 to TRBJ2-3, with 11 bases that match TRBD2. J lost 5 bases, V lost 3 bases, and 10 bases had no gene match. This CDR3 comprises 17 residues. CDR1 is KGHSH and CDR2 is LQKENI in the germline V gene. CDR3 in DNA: TGTGCCAGCTCACCCTCTATGACTAGCGGGAATAAAGATACGCAGTATTTT. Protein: CASSPSMTSGNKDTQYF.

The DNA for the CDR3 is TGTGCCAGCAGACCTACACTTATCTTAACTAGCGGCACAGATACGCAGTATTTT. The encoded protein is CASRPTLILTSGTDTQYF. The rearrangement joins TRBV27 to TRBJ2-3; the match to TRBD2 covers 7 bases. V dropped 6 bases and J dropped 1; count of bases not matched to a gene: 16. Germline CDR1 is MNHEY and CDR2 is SMNVEV (reference sequence). The CDR3 runs 18 residues.

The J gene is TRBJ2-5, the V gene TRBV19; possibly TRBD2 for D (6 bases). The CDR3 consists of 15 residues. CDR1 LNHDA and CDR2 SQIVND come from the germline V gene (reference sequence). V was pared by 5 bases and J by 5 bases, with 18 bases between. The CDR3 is CASSPGGARGETQYF. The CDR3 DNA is TGTGCCAGTAGTCCAGGCGGGGCTCGAGGGGAGACCCAGTACTTC.

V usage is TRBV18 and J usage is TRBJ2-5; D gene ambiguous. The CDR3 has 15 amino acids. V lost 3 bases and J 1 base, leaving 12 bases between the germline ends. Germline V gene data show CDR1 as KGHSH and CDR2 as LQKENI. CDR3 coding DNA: TGTGCCAGCTCACCCGCCCCTCTCGTCCAAGAGACCCAGTACTTC. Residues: CASSPAPLVQETQYF.

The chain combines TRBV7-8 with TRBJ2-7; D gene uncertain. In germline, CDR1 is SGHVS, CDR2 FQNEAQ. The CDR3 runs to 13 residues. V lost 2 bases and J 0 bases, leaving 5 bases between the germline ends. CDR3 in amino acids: CASSLPSSYEQYF. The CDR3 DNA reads TGTGCCAGCAGCTTACCTAGCTCCTACGAGCAGTACTTC.

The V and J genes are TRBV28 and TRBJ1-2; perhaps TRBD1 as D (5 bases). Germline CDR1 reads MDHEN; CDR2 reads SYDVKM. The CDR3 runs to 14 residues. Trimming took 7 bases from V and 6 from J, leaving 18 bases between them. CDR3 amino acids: CASTWGGLYDGYTF. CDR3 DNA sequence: TGTGCCAGCACCTGGGGCGGACTCTACGATGGCTACACCTTC.

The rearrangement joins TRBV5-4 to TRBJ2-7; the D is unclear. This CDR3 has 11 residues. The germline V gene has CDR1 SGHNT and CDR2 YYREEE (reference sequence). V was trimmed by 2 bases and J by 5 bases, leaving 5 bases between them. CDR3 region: CASSFQDEQYF. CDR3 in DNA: TGTGCCAGCAGCTTTCAGGACGAGCAGTACTTC.

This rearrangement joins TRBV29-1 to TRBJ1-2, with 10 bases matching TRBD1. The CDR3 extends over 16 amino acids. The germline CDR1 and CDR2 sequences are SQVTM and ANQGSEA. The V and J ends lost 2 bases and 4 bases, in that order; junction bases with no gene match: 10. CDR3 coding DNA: TGCAGCGTTGAAAGGGACAGGGGCCGAGCTTCCTATGGCTACACCTTC. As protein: CSVERDRGRASYGYTF.

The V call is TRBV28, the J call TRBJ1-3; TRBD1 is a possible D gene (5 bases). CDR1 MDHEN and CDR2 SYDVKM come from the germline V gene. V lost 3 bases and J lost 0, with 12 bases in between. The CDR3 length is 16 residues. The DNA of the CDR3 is TGTGCCAGCAGTTTTCAGGGCGGGAGCTCTGGAAACACCATATATTTT. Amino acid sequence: CASSFQGGSSGNTIYF.

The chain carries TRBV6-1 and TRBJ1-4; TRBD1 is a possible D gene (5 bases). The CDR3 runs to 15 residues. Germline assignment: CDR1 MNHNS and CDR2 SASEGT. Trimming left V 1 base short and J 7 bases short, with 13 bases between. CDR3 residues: CASSEVLGVSEKLFF. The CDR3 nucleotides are TGTGCCAGCAGTGAAGTCTTGGGGGTGAGTGAAAAACTGTTTTTT.

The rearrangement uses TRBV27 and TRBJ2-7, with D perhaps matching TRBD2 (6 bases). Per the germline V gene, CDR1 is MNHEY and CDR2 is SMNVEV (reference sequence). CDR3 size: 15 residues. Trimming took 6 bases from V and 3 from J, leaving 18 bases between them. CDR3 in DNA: TGTGCCAGCAGGCTTATGGAGGGGATTGACTACGAGCAGTACTTC. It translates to CASRLMEGIDYEQYF.

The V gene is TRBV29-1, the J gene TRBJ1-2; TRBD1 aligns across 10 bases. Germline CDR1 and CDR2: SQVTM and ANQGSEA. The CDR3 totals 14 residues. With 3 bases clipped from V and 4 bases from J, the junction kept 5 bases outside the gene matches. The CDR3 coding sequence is TGCAGCGTTGAGGGACAGGGGCAGGTCTATGGCTACACCTTC. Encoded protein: CSVEGQGQVYGYTF.